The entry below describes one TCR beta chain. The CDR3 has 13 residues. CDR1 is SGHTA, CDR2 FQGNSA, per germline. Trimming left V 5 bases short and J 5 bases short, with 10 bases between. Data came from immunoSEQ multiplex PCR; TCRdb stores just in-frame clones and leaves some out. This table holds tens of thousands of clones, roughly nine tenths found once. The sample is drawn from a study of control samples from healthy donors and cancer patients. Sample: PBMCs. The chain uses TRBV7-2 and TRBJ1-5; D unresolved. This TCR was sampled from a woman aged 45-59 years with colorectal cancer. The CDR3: CASSPRADQPQHF. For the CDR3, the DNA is TGTGCCAGCAGCCCTAGGGCCGATCAGCCCCAGCATTTT.